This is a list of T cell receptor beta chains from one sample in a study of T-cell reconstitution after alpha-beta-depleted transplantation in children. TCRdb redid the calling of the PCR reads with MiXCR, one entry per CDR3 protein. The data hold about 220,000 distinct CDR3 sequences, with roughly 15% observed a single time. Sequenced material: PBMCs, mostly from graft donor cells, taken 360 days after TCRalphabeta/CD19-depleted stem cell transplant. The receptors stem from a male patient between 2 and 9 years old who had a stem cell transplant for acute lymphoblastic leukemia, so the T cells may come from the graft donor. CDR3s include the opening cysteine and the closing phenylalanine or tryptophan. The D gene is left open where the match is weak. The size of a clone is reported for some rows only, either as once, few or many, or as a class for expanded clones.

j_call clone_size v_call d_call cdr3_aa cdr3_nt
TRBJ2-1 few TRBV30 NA CAWSGGEVEQFF TGTGCCTGGAGTGGAGGTGAAGTTGAGCAGTTCTTC
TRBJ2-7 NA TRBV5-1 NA CASSLRTAADEQYF TGCGCCAGCAGCTTGCGGACAGCGGCCGACGAGCAGTACTTC
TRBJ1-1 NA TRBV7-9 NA CASSARGQGKAFF TGTGCCAGCAGCGCGAGAGGTCAGGGTAAAGCTTTCTTT
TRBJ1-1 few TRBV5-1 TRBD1 CASSLTGGAPMNTEAFF TGCGCCAGCAGCTTGACAGGGGGCGCCCCCATGAACACTGAAGCTTTCTTT
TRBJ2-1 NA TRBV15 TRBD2 CATSSPTSGGAGEQFF TGTGCCACCAGCAGCCCTACTAGCGGGGGGGCCGGTGAGCAGTTCTTC
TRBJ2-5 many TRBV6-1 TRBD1 CASSQQGALQETQYF TGTGCCAGCAGCCAACAGGGGGCTCTTCAAGAGACCCAGTACTTC
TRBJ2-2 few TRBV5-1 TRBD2 CASSFPVSGTTNTGELFF TGCGCCAGCAGCTTTCCCGTATCCGGGACTACGAACACCGGGGAGCTGTTTTTT
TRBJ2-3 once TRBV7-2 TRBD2 CASSFPVSGSDTQYF TGTGCCAGCAGCTTCCCGGTGAGCGGGAGTGATACGCAGTATTTT
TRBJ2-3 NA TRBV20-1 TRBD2 CSAPSGGRTDTQYF TGCAGTGCCCCAAGCGGGGGCCGCACAGATACGCAGTATTTT
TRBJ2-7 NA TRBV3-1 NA CASSLLGGPSPTEQYF TGTGCCAGCAGCCTCCTGGGGGGCCCCTCCCCTACCGAGCAGTACTTC
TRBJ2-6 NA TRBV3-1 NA CASSHRKWASGANVLTF TGTGCCAGCAGCCATCGGAAGTGGGCTTCTGGGGCCAACGTCCTGACTTTC
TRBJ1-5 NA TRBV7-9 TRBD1 CASSADRGSQPQHF TGTGCCAGCAGCGCCGACAGGGGGTCGCAGCCCCAGCATTTT
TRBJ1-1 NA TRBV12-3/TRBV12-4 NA CASSLLSSEAFF TGTGCCAGCTCACTACTGTCCTCTGAAGCTTTCTTT
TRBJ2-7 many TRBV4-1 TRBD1 CASSQGGGQYEQYF TGCGCCAGCAGCCAAGGAGGGGGCCAATACGAGCAGTACTTC
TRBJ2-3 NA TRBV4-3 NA CASSQEADTDTQYF TGCGCCAGCAGCCAAGAGGCGGATACAGATACGCAGTATTTT
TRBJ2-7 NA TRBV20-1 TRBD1 CSAKLTGNHYEQYF TGCAGTGCTAAACTGACAGGGAATCACTACGAGCAGTACTTC
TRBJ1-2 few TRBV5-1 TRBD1 CASSDQGAVYGYTF TGCGCCAGCAGCGACCAGGGGGCTGTCTATGGCTACACCTTC
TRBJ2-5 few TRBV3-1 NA CASSQDPRASTSTETQYF TGTGCCAGCAGCCAAGATCCCCGAGCTAGTACCTCAACAGAGACCCAGTACTTC
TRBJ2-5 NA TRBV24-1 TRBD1 CATSDSGTGGTTQYF TGTGCCACCAGTGATTCCGGGACAGGGGGAACGACCCAGTACTTC
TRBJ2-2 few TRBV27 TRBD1 CASKGGANTGELFF TGTGCCAGCAAAGGGGGCGCGAACACCGGGGAGCTGTTTTTT
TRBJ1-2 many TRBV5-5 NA CASSLAQGRKDGYTF TGTGCCAGCAGCTTGGCGCAGGGTAGGAAGGATGGCTACACCTTC
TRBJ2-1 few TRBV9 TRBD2 CASSSTSGGYNEQFF TGTGCCAGCAGCTCGACTAGCGGGGGCTACAATGAGCAGTTCTTC
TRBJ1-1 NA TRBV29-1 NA CSANTDMNTEAFF TGCAGCGCAAATACTGATATGAACACTGAAGCTTTCTTT
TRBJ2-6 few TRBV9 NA CASRTTGSGGANVLTF TGTGCCAGCAGGACGACCGGATCGGGGGGGGCCAACGTCCTGACTTTC
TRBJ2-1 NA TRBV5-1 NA CASSLSGAGGLGDNEQFF TGCGCCAGCAGCTTGTCGGGGGCAGGCGGACTCGGTGACAATGAGCAGTTCTTC
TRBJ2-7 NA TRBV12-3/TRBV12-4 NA CASSFPPGDHEQYF TGTGCCAGCAGTTTTCCCCCAGGGGACCACGAGCAGTACTTC
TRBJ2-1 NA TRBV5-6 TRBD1 CASSFTQTGYNEQFF TGTGCCAGCAGCTTCACACAGACAGGGTACAATGAGCAGTTCTTC
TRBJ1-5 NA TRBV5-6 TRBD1 CASSPRDSPLTQHF TGTGCCAGCAGCCCCCGGGACAGCCCCTTGACCCAGCATTTT
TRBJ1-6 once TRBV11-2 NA CASSLDLSSPLHF TGTGCCAGCAGCTTAGATCTGTCTTCACCCCTCCACTTT
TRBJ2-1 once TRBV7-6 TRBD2 CASSLEGLAGSPYNEQFF TGTGCCAGCAGCTTAGAGGGGCTAGCGGGGAGTCCCTACAATGAGCAGTTCTTC
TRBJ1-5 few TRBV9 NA CASSVDGYSNQPQHF TGTGCCAGCAGCGTAGACGGCTATAGCAATCAGCCCCAGCATTTT
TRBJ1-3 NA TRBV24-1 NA CATSATSGNTIYF TGTGCCACCAGTGCCACCTCTGGAAACACCATATATTTT
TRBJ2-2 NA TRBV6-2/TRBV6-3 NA CASSFSRIPSNTGELFF TGTGCCAGCAGTTTCTCCAGGATCCCCTCGAACACCGGGGAGCTGTTTTTT
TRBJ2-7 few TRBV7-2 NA CASSPMGPSSYEQYF TGTGCCAGCAGCCCCATGGGGCCAAGCTCCTACGAGCAGTACTTC
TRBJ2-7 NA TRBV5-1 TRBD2 CASSLATSGAYYEQYF TGCGCCAGCAGCTTGGCCACTAGCGGGGCCTACTACGAGCAGTACTTC
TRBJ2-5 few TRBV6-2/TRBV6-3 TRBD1 CASSYSGGQGARETQYF TGTGCCAGCAGTTACTCCGGCGGACAGGGGGCGAGGGAGACCCAGTACTTC
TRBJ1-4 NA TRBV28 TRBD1 CASISPGQLNEKLFF TGTGCCAGCATTTCGCCGGGACAGCTCAATGAAAAACTGTTTTTT
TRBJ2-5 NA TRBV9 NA CASSVSETQYF TGTGCCAGCAGCGTATCTGAGACCCAGTACTTC
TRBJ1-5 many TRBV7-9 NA CASSPSWAYSNQPQHF TGTGCCAGCAGCCCCAGTTGGGCGTATAGCAATCAGCCCCAGCATTTT
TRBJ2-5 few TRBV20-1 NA CSARDRLQETQYF TGCAGTGCTAGAGATCGGCTTCAAGAGACCCAGTACTTC
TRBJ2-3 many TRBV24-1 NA CATSDGRILTDTQYF TGTGCCACCAGTGACGGCAGGATACTCACAGATACGCAGTATTTT
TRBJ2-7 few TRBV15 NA CATSRDQYEQYF TGTGCCACCAGCAGAGATCAGTACGAGCAGTACTTC
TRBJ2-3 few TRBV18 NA CASSPLVSGWADTQYF TGTGCCAGCTCACCCCTTGTCTCAGGGTGGGCAGATACGCAGTATTTT
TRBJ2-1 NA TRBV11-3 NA CASSLVRGAGAEQFF TGTGCCAGCAGCTTAGTACGGGGCGCGGGGGCTGAGCAGTTCTTC
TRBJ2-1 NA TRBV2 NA CASSWEEYNEQFF TGTGCCAGCAGTTGGGAGGAGTACAATGAGCAGTTCTTC